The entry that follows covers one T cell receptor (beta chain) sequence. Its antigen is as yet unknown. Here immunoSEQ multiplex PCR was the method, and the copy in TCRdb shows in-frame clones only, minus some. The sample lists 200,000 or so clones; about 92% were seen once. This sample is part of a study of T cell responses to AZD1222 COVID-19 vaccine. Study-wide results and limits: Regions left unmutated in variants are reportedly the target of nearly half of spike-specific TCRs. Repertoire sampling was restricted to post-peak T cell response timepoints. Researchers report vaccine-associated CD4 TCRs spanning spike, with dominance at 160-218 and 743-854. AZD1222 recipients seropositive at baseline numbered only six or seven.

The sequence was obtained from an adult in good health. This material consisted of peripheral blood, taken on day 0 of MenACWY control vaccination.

CDR3 region: CASSPPGRKAFF. The CDR3 bases are TGTGCCAGCTCACCACCGGGAAGGAAAGCTTTCTTT. This rearrangement joins TRBV18 to TRBJ1-1; unclear D gene. The CDR3 extends over 12 amino acids. Per the germline V gene, CDR1 is KGHSH and CDR2 is LQKENI. The ends were cut back, 0 bases at V and 9 bases at J, with 8 bases in the middle.